What follows are 24 T cell receptor beta chains derived from one specimen sequenced in a study of Graves' ophthalmopathy and Graves' hyperthyroidism. From RNA, the CDR3 regions of TCR beta chains were amplified and sequenced. RT-PCR was first run with HTBI primers, then multiplex PCR in a second round. TCRdb analysed the multiplex PCR reads with MiXCR anew, one entry per CDR3 protein. The sample lists approximately 480,000 distinct CDR3 sequences, 13% to 15% occurring once. The sequencing input was blood. Source of these receptors: a woman younger than 45 with Graves' ophthalmopathy.

This clonotype was counted many times. This chain connects TRBV2 to TRBJ2-7, with 7 nucleotides matching TRBD1. V lost 5 bases and J lost 3; bases outside the gene matches: 10. From germline, CDR1 is SNHLY and CDR2 FYNNEI. The CDR3 contains 15 residues. The CDR3 loop is CASSKSGTVIYEQYF. The CDR3 region has the DNA TGTGCCAGCAGTAAATCCGGGACAGTAATCTACGAGCAGTACTTC.

Only one count was recorded for this clonotype. The chain has TRBV5-1 and TRBJ2-5, with D perhaps TRBD1 or TRBD2 (5 bases each). Looked up from germline, CDR1 is SGHRS and CDR2 is YFSETQ. CDR3 length: 13 residues. V was cut by 7 bases and J by 5 bases, with 15 bases left in between. This CDR3 reads CASGGGGRETQYF. As DNA, the CDR3 is TGCGCCAGCGGGGGTGGTGGCCGGGAGACCCAGTACTTC.

This chain connects TRBV5-1 to TRBJ2-5, with 9 bases fitting TRBD2. V gave up 3 bases and J gave up 4 bases; unmatched junction bases: 10. The CDR3 consists of 16 residues. Germline V CDR1 and CDR2: SGHRS, YFSETQ. CDR3 region: CASSSGDSGGPETQYF. CDR3 bases: TGCGCCAGCAGCTCCGGGGACAGCGGGGGGCCAGAGACCCAGTACTTC.

V gene TRBV15 combines with J gene TRBJ2-2, with 12 bases fitting TRBD2. Germline CDR1 is LNHNV and CDR2 is YYDKDF (reference sequence). Trimming at V came to 4 bases and at J to 4 bases, leaving 4 bases not matched to a gene. This CDR3 has 16 amino acids. CDR3 sequence: CATSTWGLAGTGELFF. The CDR3 DNA is TGTGCCACCAGCACCTGGGGACTAGCGGGCACCGGGGAGCTGTTTTTT.

This clonotype was seen many times. The rearrangement uses TRBV29-1 and TRBJ1-3; D gene ambiguous. CDR1 and CDR2 from the germline V gene are SQVTM and ANQGSEA. The CDR3 is 17 residues long. V dropped 3 bases and J dropped 0 bases, with 18 bases sitting between them. CDR3 amino acids: CSVDEGSTHRSGNTIYF. The CDR3 nucleotides are TGCAGCGTTGATGAAGGGTCTACCCATCGCTCTGGAAACACCATATATTTT.

This clonotype was detected many times. V is TRBV20-1 and J is TRBJ1-5; D is unresolved. This CDR3 spans 14 amino acids. The germline gives CDR1 DFQATT, CDR2 SNEGSKA (reference sequence). Deletions cut 2 bases from V and 2 bases from J, with 10 bases between. The CDR3 bases are TGCAGTGCTAGACGAGGTCAGGGCAATCAGCCCCAGCATTTT. Amino acid sequence: CSARRGQGNQPQHF.

This clonotype was observed many times. J is TRBJ1-1 and V is TRBV29-1; D possibly corresponds to TRBD1 (6 bases). The germline V and J ends were trimmed by 6 bases and 3 bases, with 26 bases remaining between them. Germline V CDR1 and CDR2: SQVTM, ANQGSEA. The CDR3 is 17 amino acids. The CDR3 sequence is CSVVGGPLGVIDTEAFF. CDR3 DNA sequence: TGCAGCGTCGTGGGGGGGCCCCTAGGGGTCATCGACACTGAAGCTTTCTTT.

This clonotype was observed many times. The junction differs from germline at one of its ends, possibly a read error. The gene calls are TRBV12-3 or TRBV12-4 and TRBJ1-6; unclear D gene. CDR3 length: 14 amino acids. The CDR3 coding sequence is TGTGCCAGCGGTTTTCGCGGAAGAGATTCACCCCTCCACTTT. The encoded protein is CASGFRGRDSPLHF.

This clonotype was recorded many times. The rearrangement uses TRBV4-1 and TRBJ1-1; D ambiguous. The CDR3 has 17 amino acids. The V end lost 4 bases, the J end lost 1 base, and 19 bases lay between the germline ends. Germline V gene data show CDR1 as MGHRA and CDR2 as YSYEKL. CDR3 nucleotide sequence: TGCGCCAGCAGCCGGGAATCCGGGTCTGATCAGAACACTGAAGCTTTCTTT. Its translation: CASSRESGSDQNTEAFF.

The table lists this clonotype with many counts. CDR3 DNA: TGTGCCAGCAGCCTCGATCCCGTTGAGGGGCGTGGCTACACCTTC. It is translated as CASSLDPVEGRGYTF. The genes are TRBV4-2 and TRBJ1-2; perhaps TRBD1 as D (5 bases). V lost 4 bases and J 7 bases, leaving 19 bases between the germline ends. Per germline, CDR1 LGHNA and CDR2 YNFKEQ. This CDR3 has 15 residues.

The rearrangement uses TRBV4-2 and TRBJ2-7, with D tentatively TRBD1 or TRBD2 (5 bases each). Germline lookup yields CDR1 LGHNA and CDR2 YNFKEQ. This CDR3 comprises 15 residues. V lost 0 bases, J lost 6 bases, and 15 bases lay in between. The CDR3 here is CASSQEWDLLVEQYF. The DNA of the CDR3 is TGTGCCAGCAGCCAAGAGTGGGACCTTCTTGTCGAGCAGTACTTC.

This clonotype was picked up many times. The chain combines TRBV28 with TRBJ2-7; tentatively, D is TRBD2 (5 bases). CDR1 is MDHEN, CDR2 SYDVKM, per germline. The germline V and J ends were trimmed by 3 bases and 7 bases, with 16 bases remaining between them. The CDR3 sequence is 14 residues long. This chain's CDR3 is CASSLSSPDSEQYF. The DNA for the CDR3 is TGTGCCAGCAGTTTGTCTAGCCCTGACTCGGAGCAGTACTTC.

The table lists this clonotype with many counts. The rearrangement links TRBV20-1 to TRBJ2-5; TRBD2 is a possible D gene (6 bases). The length of the CDR3 is 14 residues. V dropped 0 bases and J dropped 5 bases, with 13 bases sitting between them. CDR1 and CDR2 (germline): DFQATT, SNEGSKA (reference sequence). The DNA of the CDR3 is TGCAGTGCTAGAGATACGGGGGTGTGGGAGACCCAGTACTTC. Amino acids: CSARDTGVWETQYF.

This clonotype was counted at least ten times. V and J are TRBV19 and TRBJ1-2; no firm D call. Germline values: CDR1 LNHDA, CDR2 SQIVND (reference sequence). V was clipped by 9 bases and J by 5 bases, with 13 bases between them. The CDR3 contains 12 residues. CDR3 in DNA: TGTGCCAGCAGTTCCGGACGGTATGGCTACACCTTC. It codes for CASSSGRYGYTF.

This clonotype came up a few times. The chain couples TRBV4-1 to TRBJ1-6; D remains ambiguous. The germline CDR1 and CDR2 sequences are MGHRA and YSYEKL. The CDR3 is 16 residues long. V shed 3 bases and J shed 3 bases, with 12 bases lying between them. CDR3 amino acids: CASSHRPGIYNSPLHF. DNA for the CDR3: TGCGCCAGCAGCCACAGACCCGGGATCTATAATTCACCCCTCCACTTT.

This clonotype was seen at least ten times. The chain has TRBV12-3 or TRBV12-4 and TRBJ2-5, with D perhaps given as TRBD1 or TRBD2 (6 bases each). CDR3 length equals 16 residues. V was pared by 3 bases and J by 3 bases, with 17 bases between. DNA of the CDR3: TGTGCCAGCAGTTTCGGCTTCGGGGGCCGGAAAGAGACCCAGTACTTC. Protein product: CASSFGFGGRKETQYF.

This clonotype was counted at least ten times. CDR3 in DNA: TGTGCCAGTAGTATCGGGGGAATCGTTGAAGCTTTCTTT. Protein sequence: CASSIGGIVEAFF. V is TRBV19 and J is TRBJ1-1, with D perhaps TRBD1 (5 bases). CDR3 length: 13 amino acids. The germline V gene encodes CDR1 LNHDA and CDR2 SQIVND (reference sequence). The V end lost 3 bases, the J end lost 7 bases, and 12 bases lay between the germline ends.

In the case of this clonotype: A much larger clone sits a single nucleotide away, making a read error possible. The rearrangement links TRBV12-3 or TRBV12-4 to TRBJ2-2; 12 nucleotides agree with TRBD2. CDR3 size: 16 residues. V was clipped by 5 bases and J by 7 bases; unmatched bases: 8. The CDR3 DNA follows: TGTGCCAGCAGTCTAGGACTAGCGGGACTTGGCGGGGAGCTGTTTTTT. Its translation is CASSLGLAGLGGELFF.

This clonotype was seen repeatedly, ten times or more. This rearrangement joins TRBV20-1 to TRBJ2-5; possibly TRBD1 or TRBD2 for D (5 bases each). The CDR3 covers 14 residues. The ends were cut back, 1 base at V and 7 bases at J, with 16 bases in the middle. Germline lookup yields CDR1 DFQATT and CDR2 SNEGSKA (reference sequence). CDR3 in amino acids: CSARGLGEFGTQYF. The CDR3, as DNA: TGCAGTGCTAGAGGATTGGGGGAGTTTGGGACCCAGTACTTC.

The gene calls are TRBV7-8 and TRBJ2-7; weak D call: TRBD2 (5 bases). Per germline, CDR1 SGHVS and CDR2 FQNEAQ. V lost 4 bases and J 3 bases, leaving 13 bases between the germline ends. The CDR3 is made up of 14 amino acids. The CDR3 DNA sequence: TGTGCCAGCAGCTCTATAACTAGGGTCTACGAGCAGTACTTC. Residues: CASSSITRVYEQYF.

This clonotype was recorded at least ten times. The genes are TRBV12-3 or TRBV12-4 and TRBJ2-5, with 12 nucleotides matching TRBD2. With V trimmed by 5 bases and J by 5 bases, 9 bases remained unmatched. The CDR3 is 16 residues long. DNA for the CDR3: TGTGCCAGCAGTCACCGACGACTAGCGGGAGAGGAGACCCAGTACTTC. It encodes CASSHRRLAGEETQYF.

The table lists this clonotype with many counts. The gene calls are TRBV10-3 and TRBJ1-2, with 9 positions matching TRBD1. The germline gives CDR1 ENHRY, CDR2 SYGVKD. CDR3 length equals 16 residues. J gave up 7 bases and V 0 bases, and 9 bases lay outside the gene matches. In DNA form, the CDR3 reads TGTGCCATCAGTGAGTCGGGGAGGACAGGGGTAGGTGGCTACACCTTC. Residues: CAISESGRTGVGGYTF.

Comments on this clonotype: This may be a read error: a much more frequent sequence differs by one nucleotide. The chain uses TRBV29-1 and TRBJ1-2; no clear D gene. V lost 4 bases to trimming and J lost 2 bases, with 8 bases between them. CDR1 is SQVTM, CDR2 ANQGSEA, per germline. This CDR3 has 12 residues. The CDR3 bases are TGCAGCGTTGTGTGGACCAACTATGGCTACACCTTC. Translated: CSVVWTNYGYTF.

About this clonotype itself: A read error is possible here, since a much larger clone lies one base away. The CDR3 carries no conserved terminal phenylalanine or tryptophan, so it likely arises from a read error. The chain has TRBV28 and TRBJ2-2; D is undetermined. The CDR3 is made up of 13 amino acids. Germline V gives CDR1 MDHEN, CDR2 SYDVKM. CDR3 DNA: TGTGTCAGCACCTCACAGAACACCGGGGAGCTGTTTTCT. Protein sequence: CVSTSQNTGELFS.